This T cell receptor (beta chain) comes out of a study of technical replicates of blood from a handful of donors. This CDR3 region has 15 residues. With 0 bases clipped from V and 6 bases from J, the junction kept 5 bases outside the gene matches. The germline V gene encodes CDR1 MGHRA and CDR2 YSYEKL. The repertoire was sequenced with immunoSEQ multiplex PCR; TCRdb's copy has only in-frame clones and lacks some. The sample has about 80,000 clones, 89% seen once. The receptor was isolated from a human donor in good health. This chain links TRBV4-1 with TRBJ2-7, with 10 bases identical to TRBD2. Sequences were obtained from T cells isolated from PBMCs. CDR3: CASSQDSSGRAEQYF. DNA for the CDR3: TGCGCCAGCAGCCAAGATTCCAGCGGGAGGGCCGAGCAGTACTTC.